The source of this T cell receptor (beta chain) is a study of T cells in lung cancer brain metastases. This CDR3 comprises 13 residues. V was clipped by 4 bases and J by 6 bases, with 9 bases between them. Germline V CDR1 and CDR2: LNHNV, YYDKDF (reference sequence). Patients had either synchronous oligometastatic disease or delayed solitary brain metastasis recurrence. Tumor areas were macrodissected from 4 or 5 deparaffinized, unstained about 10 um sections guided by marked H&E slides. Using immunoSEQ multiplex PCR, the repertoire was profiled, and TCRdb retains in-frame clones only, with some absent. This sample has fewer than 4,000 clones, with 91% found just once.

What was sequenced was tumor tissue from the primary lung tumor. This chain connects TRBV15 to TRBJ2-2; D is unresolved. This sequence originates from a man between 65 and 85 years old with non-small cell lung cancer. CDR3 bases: TGTGCCACCAGCAAGTGGCCGGCCGGGGAGCTGTTTTTT. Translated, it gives CATSKWPAGELFF.